A single sample is the source of the 29 T cell receptor beta chains below, sequenced in a study of T cells expressing NK-cell markers. Following a re-call of the 5' RACE reads, TCRdb has one entry per CDR3 protein and lacks DNA. The repertoire table contains about 460,000 distinct CDR3 sequences. The source material was blood T cells: a sorted CD56 or NKG2C T cell subset, CD4+ or CD8+ T cells, or bulk PBMC T cells (not recorded which). These receptors all come from a woman in her forties or fifties in good health.

The V gene is TRBV7-9, the J gene TRBJ2-1; the TCRdb call, TRBD1, lacks DNA for checking. This CDR3 is built from 16 residues. Germline CDR1 is SEHNR and CDR2 is FQNEAQ (reference sequence). Here the CDR3 reads CASSPLGTGGRNEQFF.

The chain is built from TRBV10-3 and TRBJ1-1; absent DNA, TCRdb's TRBD1 call cannot be checked. CDR3 size: 14 residues. The germline gives CDR1 ENHRY, CDR2 SYGVKD. Here the CDR3 reads CAIRFHQGLTEAFF.

V and J are TRBV24-1 and TRBJ2-3. Germline V lookup: CDR1 KGHDR, CDR2 SFDVKD. The length of the CDR3 is 15 residues. CDR3 in amino acids: CATSGVRQTTDTQYF.

The chain links TRBV24-1 to TRBJ2-5; TCRdb gives TRBD1 as the D gene, but with no DNA this cannot be confirmed. There are 15 residues in the CDR3. Germline V gene sequence: CDR1 KGHDR, CDR2 SFDVKD. The CDR3 sequence: CATSDPRGGQETQYF.

This chain uses TRBV4-1 with TRBJ1-1. The CDR3 contains 13 residues. Germline CDR1 reads MGHRA; CDR2 reads YSYEKL. The CDR3 spells CASSQIRNTEAFF.

The chain is built from TRBV10-3 and TRBJ2-3; TCRdb indicates TRBD2, and absent DNA this call remains unverified. The germline CDR1 and CDR2 sequences are ENHRY and SYGVKD. The CDR3 runs 16 residues. This CDR3 is CAISESLAGTTDTQYF.

This chain connects TRBV15 to TRBJ2-1; TCRdb's D call, TRBD2, is unchecked because there is no DNA. The CDR3 loop spans 16 amino acids. Per germline, CDR1 LNHNV and CDR2 YYDKDF (reference sequence). The CDR3 spells CATSRFKEGSYNEQFF.

This sequence joins TRBV5-1 and TRBJ2-3; there is no DNA to check the TCRdb D call of TRBD2. CDR3 length equals 15 residues. Germline CDR1 SGHRS, CDR2 YFSETQ. The CDR3 loop is CASSQRLLGTDTQYF.

This sequence joins TRBV3-1 and TRBJ2-1; TCRdb's D gene call, TRBD2, goes unchecked for lack of DNA. Per the germline V gene, CDR1 is LGHDT and CDR2 is YNNKEL (reference sequence). The CDR3 spans 15 residues. The CDR3 sequence is CASSQLAGQYNEQFF.

V usage is TRBV5-1 and J usage is TRBJ2-3; without DNA, the TCRdb call of TRBD1 cannot be checked. Germline V gene data show CDR1 as SGHRS and CDR2 as YFSETQ. The CDR3 consists of 11 residues. The CDR3 sequence is CASSTGPLQYF.

The chain uses TRBV27 and TRBJ2-3; TCRdb's D gene call, TRBD1, goes unchecked for lack of DNA. This CDR3 has 14 residues. Germline values: CDR1 MNHEY, CDR2 SMNVEV (reference sequence). CDR3 amino acids: CASSFRGHSDTQYF.

The gene calls are TRBV12-5 and TRBJ2-7. The CDR3 is 11 amino acids. Germline CDR1 LGHNT, CDR2 FRNRAP. Here the CDR3 reads CASATAYEQYF.

The genes are TRBV20-1 and TRBJ1-2. CDR3 length equals 14 residues. Germline V gene data show CDR1 as DFQATT and CDR2 as SNEGSKA (reference sequence). The CDR3 loop is CSARPRSANYGYTF.

The chain links TRBV19 to TRBJ2-1. The germline CDR1 and CDR2 sequences are LNHDA and SQIVND (reference sequence). The CDR3 extends over 16 amino acids. The CDR3 here is CASSIRHQNGKNEQFF.

The V call is TRBV9, the J call TRBJ2-2; TCRdb calls TRBD1, which cannot be checked without DNA. Germline V lookup: CDR1 SGDLS, CDR2 YYNGEE. The CDR3 extends over 17 amino acids. The CDR3 region is CASSVMPDRGLTGELFF.

The chain carries TRBV4-1 and TRBJ2-2; TCRdb lists TRBD2, though no DNA is available to test this call. The CDR3 has 16 residues. From germline, CDR1 is MGHRA and CDR2 YSYEKL. The CDR3: CASSQGLAGKGGELFF.

The chain combines TRBV6-1 with TRBJ2-4; lacking DNA, the TRBD2 call made by TCRdb goes unchecked. The CDR3 runs to 18 residues. Per the germline V gene, CDR1 is MNHNS and CDR2 is SASEGT. CDR3 protein: CASSSAGTRGKSGNIQYF.

The rearrangement joins TRBV4-1 to TRBJ2-3; there is no DNA to check the TCRdb D call of TRBD2. This CDR3 has 14 amino acids. Germline V gene data show CDR1 as MGHRA and CDR2 as YSYEKL. Here the CDR3 reads CASSPASGRDTQYF.

The chain couples TRBV5-1 to TRBJ2-1; TCRdb's D gene call, TRBD2, goes unchecked for lack of DNA. The germline V gene encodes CDR1 SGHRS and CDR2 YFSETQ. The CDR3 is made up of 13 amino acids. CDR3 in amino acids: CASSPLAGVEQFF.

The V gene is TRBV15, the J gene TRBJ1-6; TCRdb reports TRBD1, a call that lacks DNA to check it against. Germline-derived CDR1 and CDR2 are LNHNV and YYDKDF (reference sequence). The CDR3 covers 17 residues. The CDR3 protein is CATSADMGSSYNSPLHF.

The rearrangement uses TRBV5-6 and TRBJ2-6; the TRBD1 assignment by TCRdb is unverifiable without DNA. The CDR3 runs to 19 residues. Germline V gives CDR1 SGHDT, CDR2 YYEEEE. The CDR3 spells CASSRVEGSPFSGANVLTF.

This chain joins TRBV27 and TRBJ1-1; as DNA is missing, the TRBD1 call by TCRdb cannot be tested. The germline CDR1 and CDR2 sequences are MNHEY and SMNVEV (reference sequence). This CDR3 spans 16 amino acids. CDR3 in amino acids: CASSLAQGLKNTEAFF.

The chain links TRBV11-2 to TRBJ1-1. Germline values: CDR1 SGHAT, CDR2 FQNNGV. This CDR3 is 15 amino acids long. The CDR3 loop is CASSSVRGADTEAFF.

This chain connects TRBV11-3 to TRBJ2-3; TCRdb reports TRBD2, a call that lacks DNA to check it against. This CDR3 is 15 amino acids long. The V gene's germline CDR1 is SGHNT and CDR2 YENEEA. CDR3 residues: CASSLSGRKEDTQYF. Drawing the rest from reference TRBV11-3 and TRBJ2-3, the complete variable domain is EAGVVQSPRYKIIEKKQPVAFWCNPISGHNTLYWYLQNLGQGPELLIRYENEEAVDDSQLPKDRFSAERLKGVDSTLKIQPAELGDSAVYLCASSLSGRKEDTQYFGPGTRLTVL.

The chain has TRBV14 and TRBJ1-1. Germline CDR1 reads SGHDN; CDR2 reads FVKESK. The CDR3 runs to 14 residues. The CDR3 is CASSQQLQNTEAFF.

The chain links TRBV6-1 to TRBJ2-1; TCRdb's D call, TRBD1, is unchecked because there is no DNA. Germline V gives CDR1 MNHNS, CDR2 SASEGT. The CDR3 is made up of 16 amino acids. CDR3 region: CASSEFTGGFYNEQFF.

The V and J genes are TRBV29-1 and TRBJ2-2. The germline gives CDR1 SQVTM, CDR2 ANQGSEA. This CDR3 has 14 amino acids. CDR3 residues: CSVGSTRNTGELFF.

The V and J genes are TRBV9 and TRBJ2-1; TCRdb selects TRBD2, and the lack of DNA leaves this call unchecked. Germline V lookup: CDR1 SGDLS, CDR2 YYNGEE. This CDR3 has 16 residues. The CDR3 sequence: CASSVGAGINYNEQFF.

The chain recombines TRBV12-3 or TRBV12-4 with TRBJ2-2; TCRdb names TRBD1, which stays unverified in the absence of DNA. The length of the CDR3 is 15 residues. CDR3: CASIPTGLWPGELFF.